The source of this T cell receptor (beta chain) is a study of cytomegalovirus exposure and HLA in healthy donors. Study findings and constraints: It was taken for granted in presence/absence analyses that sequencing depth across donors was roughly uniform. By a later analysis, the bulk of CMV-associated TCR beta chains appeared HLA-restricted.

As for this clone: Antigen unknown.

CDR3 length: 15 amino acids. V dropped 7 bases and J dropped 8; count of bases not matched to a gene: 11. Germline-derived CDR1 and CDR2 are MDHEN and SYDVKM. PCR employed 60 Vbeta and 13 Jbeta primers. Profiled with immunoSEQ multiplex PCR; TCRdb holds only in-frame clones, not every one. The sample spans about 160,000 clones; the ten largest clones claim roughly 2%. The source material was PBMCs. This receptor was taken from a man aged 25 to 40 in good health and CMV-seronegative. This chain connects TRBV28 to TRBJ2-1, with 10 bases matching TRBD2. The CDR3 DNA sequence: TGTGCCAGCACCCGGGCTAGCGGGAGCGGGGATGAGCAGTTCTTC. Translated: CASTRASGSGDEQFF. Combining the CDR3 with reference TRBV28 and TRBJ2-1 gives the whole variable domain DVKVTQSSRYLVKRTGEKVFLECVQDMDHENMFWYRQDPGLGLRLIYFSYDVKMKEKGDIPEGYSVSREKKERFSLILESASTNQTSMYLCASTRASGSGDEQFFGPGTRLTVL.